This entry lists 2 T cell receptor beta chains sequenced from one sample in a study of T-cell reconstitution after alpha-beta-depleted transplantation in children. TCRbeta library preparation incorporated unique molecular identifiers. TCRdb used MiXCR to reprocess the PCR reads, holding one entry per CDR3 protein. The sample carries roughly 100,000 distinct CDR3 sequences, 7.5% to 9.5% recorded once. The source was PBMCs from the stem cell graft donor, collected from the stem cell graft. The receptors shown here come from a human donor who donated a stem cell graft to a child with congenital amegakaryocytic thrombocytopenia.

The table lists this clonotype with many counts. The J gene is TRBJ2-1, the V gene TRBV5-1, with D possibly TRBD2 on 5 matching bases. V was clipped by 0 bases and J by 6 bases, with 10 bases between them. The CDR3 spans 14 residues. CDR1 is SGHRS, CDR2 YFSETQ, per germline. This CDR3 reads CASSLVAGVNEQFF. In DNA form, the CDR3 reads TGCGCCAGCAGCTTGGTTGCGGGTGTCAATGAGCAGTTCTTC.

The chain recombines TRBV11-1 with TRBJ1-1; a weak D match, TRBD1 (6 bases). Germline V gene data show CDR1 as SGHAT and CDR2 as FQDESV (reference sequence). The length of the CDR3 is 15 residues. V lost 1 base and J lost 1, with 10 bases in between. CDR3 region: CASSLDRGKNTEAFF. For the CDR3, the DNA is TGTGCCAGCAGCTTAGATAGGGGGAAGAACACTGAAGCTTTCTTT.